Given below is one T cell receptor (beta chain) in context. These data come from a study of T cell responses to AZD1222 COVID-19 vaccine. This CDR3 has 12 residues. Per the germline V gene, CDR1 is SGHVS and CDR2 is FNYEAQ. Trimming took off 2 bases at V and 9 bases at J, with 8 bases between the two ends. Sequenced by immunoSEQ multiplex PCR; TCRdb stores in-frame clones only, minus some. The sample records around 97,000 clones, 90% being singletons. Material: peripheral blood, obtained on day 0 of AZD1222 vaccination. J is TRBJ1-5 and V is TRBV7-6; D gene uncertain. The receptor comes from an adult in good health. The CDR3 DNA reads as TGTGCCAGCAGCTTACTTGAGGGGCCCCAGCATTTT. Amino acids: CASSLLEGPQHF.